The entry that follows covers one T cell receptor (beta chain) sequence. Clones were sequenced by immunoSEQ multiplex PCR, and TCRdb holds only the in-frame ones, with some missing. The sample consists of approximately 23,000 clones, approximately 84% of them appearing once. The data were taken from a study of PD-1 blockade in mismatch repair-deficient tumors. V lost 6 bases, J lost 8 bases, and 20 bases lay in between. The germline V gene encodes CDR1 MNHEY and CDR2 SVGAGI. This CDR3 has 15 residues. The rearrangement joins TRBV6-5 to TRBJ2-1, with D possibly being TRBD2 (6 bases). This sequence was found in an adult with mismatch repair-deficient cancer. The sample in question was PBMCs, obtained before pembrolizumab treatment. The CDR3 reads CASRRSEGPRHEQFF. The CDR3 bases are TGTGCCAGCAGACGATCGGAGGGCCCACGCCATGAGCAGTTCTTC.